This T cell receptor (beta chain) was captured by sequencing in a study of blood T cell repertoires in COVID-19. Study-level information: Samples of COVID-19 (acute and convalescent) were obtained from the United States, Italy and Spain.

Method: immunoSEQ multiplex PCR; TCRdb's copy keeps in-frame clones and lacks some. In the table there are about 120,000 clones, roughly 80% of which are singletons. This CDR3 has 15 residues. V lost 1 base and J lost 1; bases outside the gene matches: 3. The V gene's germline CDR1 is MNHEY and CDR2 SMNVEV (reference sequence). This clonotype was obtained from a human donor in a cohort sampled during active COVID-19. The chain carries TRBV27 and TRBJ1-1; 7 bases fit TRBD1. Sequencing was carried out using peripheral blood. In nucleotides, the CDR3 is TGTGCCAGCAGTTTATTCGGGACAGCGAACACTGAAGCTTTCTTT. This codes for CASSLFGTANTEAFF.